Listed below are T cell receptor beta chains from one sample, sequenced in a study of T cell repertoires in cytomegalovirus infection. TCRdb fed the reads into MiXCR, producing one record per CDR3 protein. Of roughly 320,000 distinct CDR3 sequences listed, approximately 9.5% are singletons. Material: PBMCs. Receptors originate from a human donor in good health (CMV status not recorded). Some clones in this sample may be carry-over from other donors' samples. Both conserved end residues are part of each CDR3. D genes are given only for firm matches. Some rows have no size entry. The others give once, few or many, or a class for an expanded clone.

J	V	size	D	DNA	CDR3
TRBJ2-1	TRBV12-3/TRBV12-4	.	TRBD2	TGTGCCAGCAGGGGGACTAGCGGAGTTTATGAGCAGTTCTTC	CASRGTSGVYEQFF
TRBJ2-2	TRBV6-2/TRBV6-3	many	TRBD2	TGTGCCAGCAGTTGGACTAGCGGGGGGCCGAACACCGGGGAGCTGTTTTTT	CASSWTSGGPNTGELFF
TRBJ1-2	TRBV12-3/TRBV12-4	many	TRBD1	TGTGCCAGCAGCCGACAGGGCGGCTATGGCTACACCTTC	CASSRQGGYGYTF
TRBJ2-3	TRBV6-6	.	.	TGTGCCAGCGTTGTACGGGGGTATGGGGATACGCAGTATTTT	CASVVRGYGDTQYF
TRBJ1-6	TRBV25-1	few	.	TGTGCCAGCAGTGCCAAAACAGGGTCGGCTAATTCACCCCTCCACTTT	CASSAKTGSANSPLHF
TRBJ2-4	TRBV7-2	many	.	TGTGCCAGCAGCCCGCCGGGGTTGAGGGACCAAAACATTCAGTACTTC	CASSPPGLRDQNIQYF
TRBJ2-3	TRBV4-2	.	.	TGTGCCAGCAGCCTAAAGATCTCTGTGGGGGGAAGCTTGGGCACAGATACGCAGTATTTT	CASSLKISVGGSLGTDTQYF
TRBJ1-2	TRBV5-6	few	.	TGTGCCAGCAGCCGGGACCAGGGTGATGGCTACACCTTC	CASSRDQGDGYTF
TRBJ2-7	TRBV7-3	few	TRBD2	TGTGCCAGCAGCCACCAGGGAGGGGCTTACGAGCAGTACTTC	CASSHQGGAYEQYF
TRBJ1-1	TRBV19	once	.	TGTGTCAGTAGTATACAAAACACTGAAGCTTTCTTT	CVSSIQNTEAFF
TRBJ1-1	TRBV6-6	few	.	TGTGCCAGCAGTTCGCGCGGAAGTCGGCTTACTGAAGCTTTCTTT	CASSSRGSRLTEAFF
TRBJ1-6	TRBV2	.	TRBD1	TGTGCCAGCAACCGGGACAGCGTACTCCTCCACTTT	CASNRDSVLLHF
TRBJ1-3	TRBV12-3/TRBV12-4	.	.	TGTGCCAGCAGTAGGAGCGCCTCTGGAAACACCATATATTTT	CASSRSASGNTIYF
TRBJ2-7	TRBV7-2	many	.	TGTGCCAGCAGCACTAAGGCCTTTAATATCGACGAGCAGTACTTC	CASSTKAFNIDEQYF
TRBJ2-1	TRBV24-1	.	TRBD2	TGTGCCACCAGTGATCGACGGGAGGCCTACAATGAGCAGTTCTTC	CATSDRREAYNEQFF
TRBJ1-5	TRBV7-9	few	.	TGTGCCAGCAGCCCACAGGAGACGTGGGAGCCCCAGCATTTT	CASSPQETWEPQHF
TRBJ2-3	TRBV19	.	TRBD1	TGTGCCAGCGCCGCCACAGGGGGTTACACAGATACGCAGTATTTT	CASAATGGYTDTQYF
TRBJ2-5	TRBV7-2	many	TRBD1	TGTGCCAGCAGCGCGCCGGGACAGGGAAGAGAGACCCAGTACTTC	CASSAPGQGRETQYF
TRBJ2-1	TRBV27	few	TRBD2	TGTGCCAGCAGTTCTCCTCAGCGGGATCGGTACAATGAGCAGTTCTTC	CASSSPQRDRYNEQFF
TRBJ2-7	TRBV7-2	many	TRBD1	TGTGCCAGCAGCTGGACAGGGGGGAACTTTGACGAGCAGTACTTC	CASSWTGGNFDEQYF
TRBJ2-1	TRBV25-1	many	TRBD2	TGTGCCAGCAAGCGAGCGGGAGGGTTACACAATGAGCAGTTCTTC	CASKRAGGLHNEQFF
TRBJ2-7	TRBV12-3/TRBV12-4	.	.	TGTGCCAGCAGTTTTTGGGGGGAAGAGCAGTACTTC	CASSFWGEEQYF
TRBJ1-1	TRBV2	.	.	TGTGCCAGCCACGGGGTGGGCGAAGCTTTCTTT	CASHGVGEAFF
TRBJ2-3	TRBV5-4	.	TRBD2	TGTGCCAGCAGCGAGAACCCTCGGGGGGGCGGAGATACGCAGTATTTT	CASSENPRGGGDTQYF
TRBJ2-2	TRBV24-1	many	TRBD1	TGTGCCACCAGTGACCCGAGGGGGCAGGCTGGCGGGGAGCTGTTTTTT	CATSDPRGQAGGELFF
TRBJ2-2	TRBV4-1	.	.	TGCGCCAGCAGCCAAAACTCCATGGGGGCTGGAACCGGGGAGCTGTTTTTT	CASSQNSMGAGTGELFF
TRBJ2-1	TRBV7-2	many	.	TGTGCCAGCAGCTTTGGCCTGGGTAACAATGAGCAGTTCTTC	CASSFGLGNNEQFF
TRBJ1-5	TRBV20-1	few	.	TGCAGTCCGGATGGTGTGGGAGACAATCAGCCCCAGCATTTT	CSPDGVGDNQPQHF
TRBJ2-5	TRBV12-3/TRBV12-4	.	TRBD1	TGTGCCAGCAGTCGCCCGACAGGGGGGCAAGAGACCCAGTACTTC	CASSRPTGGQETQYF
TRBJ1-2	TRBV7-9	.	.	TGTGCCAGCAGCAACCGGGACAACTATGGCTACACCTTC	CASSNRDNYGYTF
TRBJ2-3	TRBV11-3	many	TRBD2	TGTGCCAGCAGCCTAGAGGGATTCCTAGCGGGGAGTAGCACAGATACGCAGTATTTT	CASSLEGFLAGSSTDTQYF
TRBJ1-3	TRBV28	.	.	TGTGCCAGCAGTGCCCCGGACGGGAGCCCTGGAAACACCATATATTTT	CASSAPDGSPGNTIYF
TRBJ2-1	TRBV12-3/TRBV12-4	few	TRBD1	TGTGCCAGCACCCCGGGACAGGGGGCGCGGAATGAGCAGTTCTTC	CASTPGQGARNEQFF
TRBJ2-7	TRBV9	.	.	TGTGCCAGCAGCGTCCAACCGGGACTCCCTCAGGACGAGCAGTACTTC	CASSVQPGLPQDEQYF
TRBJ2-7	TRBV10-2	once	TRBD1	TGCGCCAGCATTACGTCCGCAGGGGGCCACGAGCAGTACTTC	CASITSAGGHEQYF
TRBJ2-1	TRBV7-2	many	.	TGTGCCAGCACCCTTGGCGGGTTCCACAATGAGCAGTTCTTC	CASTLGGFHNEQFF
TRBJ1-1	TRBV4-2	many	.	TGTGCCAGCAGCCAAGTATCTTTAAACACTGAAGCTTTCTTT	CASSQVSLNTEAFF
TRBJ2-3	TRBV7-2	.	TRBD1	TGTGCCAGCAGCTTTGCCGGGACAGCCGCAGATACGCAGTATTTT	CASSFAGTAADTQYF
TRBJ2-5	TRBV20-1	many	TRBD2	TGCAGTGCTAGAGATCGGGGAGTAGCGGGGGGAATTGAGACCCAGTACTTC	CSARDRGVAGGIETQYF
TRBJ1-2	TRBV7-2	many	.	TGTGCCAGCACCGGGGGGGGCGCCTACAGTGGCTACACCTTC	CASTGGGAYSGYTF
TRBJ1-2	TRBV5-1	.	TRBD1	TGCGCCAGCAGCTTTCGGACAGGGGCACTGGGATACACCTTC	CASSFRTGALGYTF